The TCR beta chain under discussion was sequenced for a study of shared clonotypes between healthy human individuals. Generated by immunoSEQ multiplex PCR, the TCRdb table keeps only in-frame clones and is missing some. The table shows over a million clones, with approximately 80% occurring only once. CDR1 SNHLY and CDR2 FYNNEI come from the germline V gene. Trimming took off 3 bases at V and 1 base at J, with 4 bases between the two ends. The CDR3 is 14 residues long. Concerning this clone itself: The sample contains more than one DNA sequence encoding this CDR3.

Every donor was a Caucasian adult from Nashville, Tennessee. The receptor was derived from a man between 18 and 29 years old in good health. Some clones in this sample may be carry-over from other donors' samples. The chain joins TRBV2 to TRBJ2-6; D is undetermined. The sample taken for sequencing was memory CD4+ T cells from PBMCs. Subset in this sample: CD45RA-negative fraction. Here the CDR3 DNA reads TGTGCCAGCAGTGATAGATCTGGGGCCAACGTCCTGACTTTC. This codes for CASSDRSGANVLTF.